This entry lists 14 T cell receptor beta chains sequenced from one sample in a study of blood T cell repertoires in COVID-19. Only in-frame clones appear in the TCRdb table, and some are missing; sequencing was by immunoSEQ multiplex PCR. This table holds 130,000 to 150,000 clones, around 87% found once. Sequenced: peripheral blood. These receptors all come from a woman aged 40 to 50 with acute or convalescent COVID-19.

The sample holds a few counts of this clone. This chain connects TRBV12-5 to TRBJ2-3; 13 nucleotides match TRBD2. Unmatched junction bases numbered 10, after V lost 4 bases and J lost 0 bases. The CDR3 has 19 amino acids. Germline V gives CDR1 LGHNT, CDR2 FRNRAP. Here the CDR3 DNA reads TGTGCTAGTGGTTCCCACCTGGGACTAGCGGGGATAAGCACAGATACGCAGTATTTT. It translates to CASGSHLGLAGISTDTQYF.

V gene TRBV27 combines with J gene TRBJ2-3, with D maybe TRBD1 (5 bases). Deletions cut 6 bases from V and 5 bases from J, with 12 bases between. CDR3 length: 13 residues. CDR1 and CDR2 (germline): MNHEY, SMNVEV (reference sequence). Here the CDR3 DNA reads TGTGCCAGCAGCCCCGAGCAGGGAGATACGCAGTATTTT. Residues: CASSPEQGDTQYF.

The rearrangement links TRBV19 to TRBJ2-1; maybe TRBD2 (5 bases). The germline V and J ends were trimmed by 5 bases and 5 bases, with 10 bases remaining between them. This CDR3 has 13 residues. Germline lookup yields CDR1 LNHDA and CDR2 SQIVND (reference sequence). CDR3 DNA: TGTGCCAGTAGTGGTCTAGCAGACAATGAGCAGTTCTTC. Its protein is CASSGLADNEQFF.

The rearrangement uses TRBV19 and TRBJ2-5; 11 nucleotides align to TRBD2. This CDR3 has 15 amino acids. V lost 6 bases, J lost 4 bases, and 7 bases stayed unmatched. Germline assignment: CDR1 LNHDA and CDR2 SQIVND (reference sequence). CDR3 residues: CASRETSGSPETQYF. CDR3 nucleotides: TGTGCCAGTAGAGAAACTAGCGGGAGTCCAGAGACCCAGTACTTC.

CDR3 DNA sequence: TGTGCCAGCAGTTCCTGGCAGAATCAGCCCCAGCATTTT. Translating gives CASSSWQNQPQHF. This chain uses TRBV6-2 or TRBV6-3 with TRBJ1-5; D gene unclear. The V end lost 4 bases, the J end lost 4 bases, and 8 bases lay between the germline ends. Looked up from germline, CDR1 is MNHEY and CDR2 is SVGEGT. The length of the CDR3 is 13 residues.

V gene TRBV5-8 combines with J gene TRBJ2-5, with D tentatively TRBD2 (6 bases). From germline, CDR1 is SGHTS and CDR2 YDEGEE. Between the trimmed V and J ends, which lost 7 bases and 3 bases, there was a span of 22 bases. This CDR3 has 16 amino acids. CDR3 coding DNA: TGTGCCAGCTCCCAAGGGGAGGTCTTTGTTGAAGAGACCCAGTACTTC. Its translation is CASSQGEVFVEETQYF.

The chain joins TRBV6-5 to TRBJ2-5, with D unresolved. V was clipped by 2 bases and J by 5 bases, with 15 bases between them. CDR3 size: 15 residues. Germline-derived CDR1 and CDR2 are MNHEY and SVGAGI. The DNA for the CDR3 is TGTGCCAGCAGTTACAACAATTACCTGAGGGAGACCCAGTACTTC. Protein: CASSYNNYLRETQYF.

V usage is TRBV19 and J usage is TRBJ2-3, with D possibly being TRBD2 (6 bases). The germline V and J ends were trimmed by 2 bases and 7 bases, with 16 bases remaining between them. The germline V gene has CDR1 LNHDA and CDR2 SQIVND (reference sequence). This CDR3 spans 15 amino acids. CDR3 bases: TGTGCCAGTAGTATAAGGGGAGGCCCAATTCATACGCAGTATTTT. Translating gives CASSIRGGPIHTQYF.

CDR3 residues: CASSMDSHEQYF. As DNA, the CDR3 is TGCGCCAGCAGCATGGACAGCCACGAGCAGTACTTC. The chain uses TRBV5-1 and TRBJ2-7; maybe TRBD1 (6 bases). Trimming removed 4 bases from V and 5 bases from J, with 10 bases in between. The CDR3 contains 12 residues. Germline V gene data show CDR1 as SGHRS and CDR2 as YFSETQ.

V and J are TRBV9 and TRBJ2-2, with D possibly matching TRBD2 (6 bases). The CDR3 extends over 17 amino acids. CDR1 and CDR2 (germline): SGDLS, YYNGEE. Between the trimmed V and J ends, which lost 0 bases and 7 bases, there was a span of 19 bases. The CDR3 loop reads CASSVERLASVVGELFF. The DNA of the CDR3 is TGTGCCAGCAGCGTAGAGAGGCTGGCTAGCGTTGTCGGGGAGCTGTTTTTT.

J is TRBJ1-2 and V is TRBV19; 7 bases agree with TRBD1. Germline lookup yields CDR1 LNHDA and CDR2 SQIVND (reference sequence). The CDR3 runs to 14 residues. J lost 4 bases, V lost 5 bases, and 7 bases had no gene match. In DNA form, the CDR3 reads TGTGCCAGTAGTGGGGGACAGAAGATCTATGGCTACACCTTC. Translating it yields CASSGGQKIYGYTF.

This chain joins TRBV5-1 and TRBJ2-5; 9 bases are a match to TRBD1. CDR1 is SGHRS and CDR2 is YFSETQ in the germline V gene. Germline trimming cut 7 bases from V and 2 bases from J; bases unmatched to any gene: 6. The CDR3 is made up of 14 amino acids. This CDR3 reads CASGPGQGQETQYF. DNA of the CDR3: TGCGCCAGCGGGCCGGGACAGGGTCAAGAGACCCAGTACTTC.

The CDR3 sequence: CASSMHYTQYF. The DNA of the CDR3 is TGTGCCAGTAGTATGCACTATACGCAGTATTTT. The chain joins TRBV19 to TRBJ2-3; D ambiguous. CDR3 length: 11 amino acids. Germline CDR1 and CDR2: LNHDA and SQIVND (reference sequence). The V and J ends lost 3 bases and 7 bases respectively, with 5 bases between them.

The CDR3 here is CASSVNREETQYF. CDR3 DNA: TGTGCCAGCAGCGTGAACAGGGAAGAGACCCAGTACTTC. This sequence joins TRBV11-2 and TRBJ2-5; tentatively, D is TRBD1 (6 bases). Trimming left V 5 bases short and J 3 bases short, with 10 bases between. The CDR3 has 13 amino acids. Germline CDR1 and CDR2: SGHAT and FQNNGV.